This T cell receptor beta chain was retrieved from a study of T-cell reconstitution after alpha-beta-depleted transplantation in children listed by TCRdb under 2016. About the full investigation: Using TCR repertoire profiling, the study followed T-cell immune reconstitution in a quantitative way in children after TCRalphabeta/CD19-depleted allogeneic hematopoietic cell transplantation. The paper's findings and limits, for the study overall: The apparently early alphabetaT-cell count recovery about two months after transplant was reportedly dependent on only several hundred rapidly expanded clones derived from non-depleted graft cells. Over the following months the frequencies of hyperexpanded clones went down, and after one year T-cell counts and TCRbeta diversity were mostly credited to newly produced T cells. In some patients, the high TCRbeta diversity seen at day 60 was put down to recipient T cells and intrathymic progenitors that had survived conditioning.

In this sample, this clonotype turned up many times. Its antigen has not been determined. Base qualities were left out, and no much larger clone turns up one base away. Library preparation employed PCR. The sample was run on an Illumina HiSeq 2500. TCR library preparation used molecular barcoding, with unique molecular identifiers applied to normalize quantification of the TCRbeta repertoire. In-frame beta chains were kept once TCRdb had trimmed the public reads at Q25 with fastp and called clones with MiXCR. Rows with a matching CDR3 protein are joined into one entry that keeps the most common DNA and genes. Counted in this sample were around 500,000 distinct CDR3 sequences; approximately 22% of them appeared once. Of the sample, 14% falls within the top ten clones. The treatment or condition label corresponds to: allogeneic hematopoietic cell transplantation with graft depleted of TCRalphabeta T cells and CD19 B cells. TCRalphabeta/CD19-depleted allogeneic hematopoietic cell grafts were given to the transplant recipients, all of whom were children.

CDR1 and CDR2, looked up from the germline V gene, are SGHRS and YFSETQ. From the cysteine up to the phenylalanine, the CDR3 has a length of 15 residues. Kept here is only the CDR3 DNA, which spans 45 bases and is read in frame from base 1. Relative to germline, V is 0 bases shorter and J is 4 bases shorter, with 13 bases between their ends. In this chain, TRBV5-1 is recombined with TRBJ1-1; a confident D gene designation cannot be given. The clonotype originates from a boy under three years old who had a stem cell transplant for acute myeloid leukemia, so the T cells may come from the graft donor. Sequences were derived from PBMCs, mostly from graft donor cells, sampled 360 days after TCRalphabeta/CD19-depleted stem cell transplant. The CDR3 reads CASSLEVEGSTEAFF. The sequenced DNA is TGCGCCAGCAGCTTGGAGGTTGAGGGATCCACTGAAGCTTTCTTT.